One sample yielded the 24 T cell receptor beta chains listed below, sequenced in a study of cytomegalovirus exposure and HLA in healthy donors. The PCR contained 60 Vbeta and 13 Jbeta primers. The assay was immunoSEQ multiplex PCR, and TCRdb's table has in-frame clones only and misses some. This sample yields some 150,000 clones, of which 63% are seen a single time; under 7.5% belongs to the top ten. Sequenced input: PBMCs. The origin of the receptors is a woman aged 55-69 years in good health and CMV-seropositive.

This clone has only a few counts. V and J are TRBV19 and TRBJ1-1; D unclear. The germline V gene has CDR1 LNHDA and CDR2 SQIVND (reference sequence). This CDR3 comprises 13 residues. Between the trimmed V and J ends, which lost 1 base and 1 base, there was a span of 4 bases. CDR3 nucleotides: TGTGCCAGTAGTATAGGACAGAACACTGAAGCTTTCTTT. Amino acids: CASSIGQNTEAFF.

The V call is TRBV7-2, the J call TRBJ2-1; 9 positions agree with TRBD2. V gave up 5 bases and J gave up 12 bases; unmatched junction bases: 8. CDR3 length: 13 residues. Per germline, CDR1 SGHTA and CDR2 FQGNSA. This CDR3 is CASSTGTSFWQFF. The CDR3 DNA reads TGTGCCAGCAGCACCGGGACTAGCTTTTGGCAGTTCTTC.

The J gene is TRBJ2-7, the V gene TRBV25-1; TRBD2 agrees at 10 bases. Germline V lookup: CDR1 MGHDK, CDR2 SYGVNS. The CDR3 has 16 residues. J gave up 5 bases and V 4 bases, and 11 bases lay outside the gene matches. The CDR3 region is CASSGFGSGRADEQYF. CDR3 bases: TGTGCCAGCAGTGGTTTTGGAAGCGGGAGGGCCGACGAGCAGTACTTC.

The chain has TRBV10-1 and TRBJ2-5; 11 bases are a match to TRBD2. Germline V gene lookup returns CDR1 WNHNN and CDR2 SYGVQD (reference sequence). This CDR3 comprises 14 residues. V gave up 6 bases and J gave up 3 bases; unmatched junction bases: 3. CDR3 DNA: TGCGCCAGCAGCGGGACTAGCGGAGAAGAGACCCAGTACTTC. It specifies CASSGTSGEETQYF.

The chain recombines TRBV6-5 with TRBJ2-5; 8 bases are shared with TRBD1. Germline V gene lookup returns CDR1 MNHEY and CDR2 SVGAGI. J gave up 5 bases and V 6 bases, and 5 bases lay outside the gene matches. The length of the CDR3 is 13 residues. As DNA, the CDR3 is TGTGCCAGCAGAGCAGGGGGCCAGGAGACCCAGTACTTC. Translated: CASRAGGQETQYF.

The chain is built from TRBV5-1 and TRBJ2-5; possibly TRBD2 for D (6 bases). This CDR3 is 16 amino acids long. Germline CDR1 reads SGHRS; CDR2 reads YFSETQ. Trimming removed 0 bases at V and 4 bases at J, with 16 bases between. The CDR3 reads CASSLGGGAARETQYF. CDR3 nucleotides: TGCGCCAGCAGCTTGGGAGGCGGGGCAGCCCGAGAGACCCAGTACTTC.

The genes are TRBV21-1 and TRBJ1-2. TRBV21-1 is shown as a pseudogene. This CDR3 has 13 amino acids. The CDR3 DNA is TGTGCCAGCAGCAAAGGAGAGGTCTATGGCTACACCTTC. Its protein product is CASSKGEVYGYTF.

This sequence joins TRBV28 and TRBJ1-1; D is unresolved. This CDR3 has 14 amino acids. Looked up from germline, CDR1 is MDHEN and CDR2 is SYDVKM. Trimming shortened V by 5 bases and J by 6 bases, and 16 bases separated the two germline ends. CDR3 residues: CASSTPGPTPEAFF. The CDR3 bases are TGTGCCAGCAGTACCCCGGGTCCAACGCCTGAAGCTTTCTTT.

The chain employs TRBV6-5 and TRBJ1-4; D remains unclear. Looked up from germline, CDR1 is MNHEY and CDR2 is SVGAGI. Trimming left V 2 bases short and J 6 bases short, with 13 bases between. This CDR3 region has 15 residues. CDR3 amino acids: CASSYEGGVDEKLFF. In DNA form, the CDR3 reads TGTGCCAGCAGTTACGAGGGAGGAGTAGATGAAAAACTGTTTTTT.

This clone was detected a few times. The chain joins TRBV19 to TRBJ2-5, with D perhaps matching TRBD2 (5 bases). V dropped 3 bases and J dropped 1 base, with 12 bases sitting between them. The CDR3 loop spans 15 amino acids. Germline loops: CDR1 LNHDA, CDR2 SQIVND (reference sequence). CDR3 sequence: CASSIEGFGQETQYF. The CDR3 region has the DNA TGTGCCAGTAGTATCGAGGGTTTTGGCCAAGAGACCCAGTACTTC.

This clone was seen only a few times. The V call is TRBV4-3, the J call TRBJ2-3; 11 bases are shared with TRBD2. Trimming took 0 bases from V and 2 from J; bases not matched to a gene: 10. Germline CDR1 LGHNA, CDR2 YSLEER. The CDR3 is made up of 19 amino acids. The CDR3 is CASSQDISLGLADTDTQYF. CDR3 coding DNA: TGCGCCAGCAGCCAAGATATCTCCCTGGGACTAGCGGACACAGATACGCAGTATTTT.

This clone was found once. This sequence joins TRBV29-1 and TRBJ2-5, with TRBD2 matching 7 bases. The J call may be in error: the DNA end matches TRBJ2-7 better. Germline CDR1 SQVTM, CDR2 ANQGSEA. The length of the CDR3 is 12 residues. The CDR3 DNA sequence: TGCAGCGGTCTAGCGGACTCCTACGAGCAGTACTTC. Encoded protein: CSGLADSYEQYF.

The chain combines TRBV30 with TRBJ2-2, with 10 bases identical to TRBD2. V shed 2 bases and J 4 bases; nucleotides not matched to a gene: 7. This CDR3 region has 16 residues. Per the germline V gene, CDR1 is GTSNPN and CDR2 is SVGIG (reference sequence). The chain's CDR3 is CAWSKSGRAPTGELFF. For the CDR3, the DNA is TGTGCCTGGAGTAAGAGCGGGAGGGCCCCCACCGGGGAGCTGTTTTTT.

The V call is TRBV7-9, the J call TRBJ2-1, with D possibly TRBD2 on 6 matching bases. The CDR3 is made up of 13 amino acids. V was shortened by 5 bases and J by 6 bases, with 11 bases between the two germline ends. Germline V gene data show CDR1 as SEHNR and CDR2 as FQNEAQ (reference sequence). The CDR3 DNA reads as TGTGCCAGCAGCATGACTAGTGGCAATGAGCAGTTCTTC. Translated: CASSMTSGNEQFF.

This CDR3 reads CASSSRAGGELFF. The CDR3 DNA follows: TGTGCCAGCAGCTCGAGGGCGGGGGGGGAGCTGTTTTTT. V gene TRBV7-2 combines with J gene TRBJ2-2; D is possibly TRBD2 (6 bases). The CDR3 has 13 amino acids. Looked up from germline, CDR1 is SGHTA and CDR2 is FQGNSA. V lost 4 bases to trimming and J lost 8 bases, with 11 bases between them. Drawing the rest from reference TRBV7-2 and TRBJ2-2, the complete variable domain is GAGVSQSPSNKVTEKGKDVELRCDPISGHTALYWYRQSLGQGLEFLIYFQGNSAPDKSGLPSDRFSAERTGGSVSTLTIQRTQQEDSAVYLCASSSRAGGELFFGEGSRLTVL.

CDR3 residues: CASSPPGVGGGEQYF. In DNA, the CDR3 is TGTGCCAGCAGCCCCCCCGGAGTCGGTGGAGGCGAGCAGTACTTC. The chain links TRBV28 to TRBJ2-7; weak D call: TRBD2 (5 bases). CDR3 length: 15 residues. Germline V lookup: CDR1 MDHEN, CDR2 SYDVKM. Trimming pared 6 bases from V and 6 bases from J, leaving 21 bases between.

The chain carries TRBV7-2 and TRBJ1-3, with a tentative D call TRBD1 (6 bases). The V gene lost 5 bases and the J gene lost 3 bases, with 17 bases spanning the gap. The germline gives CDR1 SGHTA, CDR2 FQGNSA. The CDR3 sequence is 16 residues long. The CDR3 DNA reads TGTGCCAGCAGCGCTCCAGGGGCCCGATTTGGAAACACCATATATTTT. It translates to CASSAPGARFGNTIYF.

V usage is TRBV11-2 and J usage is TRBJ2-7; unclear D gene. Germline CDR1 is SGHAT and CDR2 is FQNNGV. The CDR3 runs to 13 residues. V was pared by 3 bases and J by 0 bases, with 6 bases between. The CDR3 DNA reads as TGTGCCAGCAGCTTGGCTAGCTCCTACGAGCAGTACTTC. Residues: CASSLASSYEQYF.

The CDR3 protein is CASRRDSSREQYF. CDR3 nucleotides: TGTGCCAGTAGAAGGGACTCCTCTCGTGAGCAGTACTTC. The chain carries TRBV19 and TRBJ2-7, with D possibly being TRBD2 (6 bases). Deletions cut 6 bases from V and 7 bases from J, with 16 bases between. Looked up from germline, CDR1 is LNHDA and CDR2 is SQIVND (reference sequence). There are 13 residues in the CDR3. The variable domain in full, completed from reference TRBV19 and TRBJ2-7, reads DGGITQSPKYLFRKEGQNVTLSCEQNLNHDAMYWYRQDPGQGLRLIYYSQIVNDFQKGDIAEGYSVSREKKESFPLTVTSAQKNPTAFYLCASRRDSSREQYFGPGTRLTVT.

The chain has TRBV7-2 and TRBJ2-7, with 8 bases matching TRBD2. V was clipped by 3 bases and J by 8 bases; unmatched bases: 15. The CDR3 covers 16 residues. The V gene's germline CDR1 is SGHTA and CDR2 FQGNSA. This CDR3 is CASSFAYGRAGFQQYF. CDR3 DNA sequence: TGTGCCAGCAGCTTTGCTTACGGGAGGGCCGGATTCCAGCAGTACTTC.

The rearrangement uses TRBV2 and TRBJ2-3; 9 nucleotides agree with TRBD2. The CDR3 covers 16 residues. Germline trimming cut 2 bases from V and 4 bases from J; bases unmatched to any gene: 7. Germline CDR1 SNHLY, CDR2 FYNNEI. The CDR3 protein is CASSERAGGRSDTQYF. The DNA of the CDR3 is TGTGCCAGCAGTGAACGGGCGGGAGGGCGGTCAGATACGCAGTATTTT.

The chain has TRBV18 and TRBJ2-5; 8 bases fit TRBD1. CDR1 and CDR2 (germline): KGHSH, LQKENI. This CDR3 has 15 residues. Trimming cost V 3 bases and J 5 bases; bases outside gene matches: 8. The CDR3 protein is CASSPGQASAETQYF. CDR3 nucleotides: TGTGCCAGCTCACCGGGACAGGCCAGCGCGGAGACCCAGTACTTC.

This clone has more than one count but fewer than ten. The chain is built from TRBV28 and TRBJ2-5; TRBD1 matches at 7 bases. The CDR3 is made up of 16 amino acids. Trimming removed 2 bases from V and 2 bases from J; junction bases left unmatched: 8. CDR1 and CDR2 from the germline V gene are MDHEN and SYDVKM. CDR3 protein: CASSLLGTARQETQYF. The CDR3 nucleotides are TGTGCCAGCAGTTTACTCGGGACAGCGCGACAAGAGACCCAGTACTTC.

CDR3 in amino acids: CASSALQAGGTDTQYF. The CDR3 bases are TGCGCCAGCAGCGCCCTGCAAGCGGGAGGTACAGATACGCAGTATTTT. V is TRBV5-1 and J is TRBJ2-3, with 9 bases identical to TRBD2. The CDR3 extends over 16 amino acids. The germline gives CDR1 SGHRS, CDR2 YFSETQ. The ends lost 4 bases at V and 3 bases at J; junction bases unmatched: 9.